The rows below give T cell receptor beta chains drawn from one sample of a study of blood T cell repertoires in COVID-19. This table comes from immunoSEQ multiplex PCR, and its TCRdb copy is limited to in-frame clones, with some not included. The sample consists of approximately 210,000 clones, approximately 91% of them appearing once. Sequences were obtained from peripheral blood. Receptors originate from a woman aged 40 to 55 with acute or convalescent COVID-19. The CDR3 runs from the conserved cysteine through the conserved F or W. A D gene is named only where the DNA matches it firmly. Rows may omit the clone size; those that give it use once, few, many or a size class.

TRBJ1-5 TRBD1 TRBV5-6 . TGTGCCAGCAGCTGGACAGGGGGCTTGCAGCCCCAGCATTTT CASSWTGGLQPQHF
TRBJ2-2 . TRBV19 . TGTGCCAGTAGTACCTTACTGGTGAACACCGGGGAGCTGTTTTTT CASSTLLVNTGELFF
TRBJ2-2 TRBD1 TRBV3-1/TRBV3-2 . TGTGCCAGCCTGAGGGGGCAGGGCGGGGAGCTGTTTTTT CASLRGQGGELFF
TRBJ2-1 . TRBV11-2 . TGTGCCAGCAGCTTGAGAGGGCTAGTCTCCTACAATGAGCAGTTCTTC CASSLRGLVSYNEQFF
TRBJ1-1 . TRBV5-1 . TGCGCCAGCAGCTGGGGGAGGTTTGTGAACACTGAAGCTTTCTTT CASSWGRFVNTEAFF
TRBJ2-3 . TRBV4-1 . TGCGCCAGCAGCCAAGATGAGGGGGGGGCGTCTCAGTATTTT CASSQDEGGASQYF
TRBJ2-3 . TRBV5-1 . TGCGCCAGCAGCGCCGTACTATACACAGATACGCAGTATTTT CASSAVLYTDTQYF
TRBJ2-2 TRBD1 TRBV28 . TGTGCCAGCAGTTTTCCTGCCGGGACAGGGAGAGCCGGGGAGCTGTTTTTT CASSFPAGTGRAGELFF
TRBJ2-2 TRBD1 TRBV6-4 . TGTGCCAGCAGAGCAGGGGGAACCGGGGAGCTGTTTTTT CASRAGGTGELFF
TRBJ1-6 . TRBV9 . TGTGCCAGCAGCGTCAGGGTGGTGGATTCACCCCTCCACTTT CASSVRVVDSPLHF
TRBJ2-3 TRBD1 TRBV29-1 . TGCAGCGTTGAAGATGAGGACAGGGAGCAGTATTTT CSVEDEDREQYF
TRBJ2-5 . TRBV6-5 once TGTGCCAGCAGTTACTCGACGGGTCGGCAAGAGACCCAGTACTTC CASSYSTGRQETQYF
TRBJ2-1 TRBD1 TRBV5-1 few TGCGCCAGCAGCTCAAGGACAGGGTCTGCCTACAATGAGCAGTTCTTC CASSSRTGSAYNEQFF
TRBJ1-2 TRBD1 TRBV19 . TGTGCCAGTAGTTTCGACAGGGATGGCTACACCTTC CASSFDRDGYTF
TRBJ1-6 . TRBV30 . TGTGCCTGCCAGAACCGGGACACCGGTAATTCACCCCTCCACTTT CACQNRDTGNSPLHF
TRBJ2-6 TRBD2 TRBV13 . TGTGCCAGCAGCTCCCTAGCGGGGGGCCGACTGGGGGCCAACGTCCTGACTTTC CASSSLAGGRLGANVLTF
TRBJ1-1 TRBD1 TRBV10-2 . TGCGCCAGCAGGGGACAGTCGAACACTGAAGCTTTCTTT CASRGQSNTEAFF
TRBJ2-5 . TRBV2 . TGTGCCAGCAGTATAGAAGAGACCCAGTACTTC CASSIEETQYF
TRBJ1-2 . TRBV18 . TGTGCCAGCTCACCACCGGAGGGCCCCTATGGCTACACCTTC CASSPPEGPYGYTF
TRBJ2-3 TRBD1 TRBV10-3 . TGTGCCATTGGGACAGCTAGCACAGATACGCAGTATTTT CAIGTASTDTQYF
TRBJ1-6 . TRBV6-5 once TGTGCCAGCAGAGGGGGACGGGATTCACCCCTCCACTTT CASRGGRDSPLHF
TRBJ2-1 TRBD2 TRBV23-1 . TGCGCCAGCAGTCAAACAACCTCCGGGACAGAGTATCACGCTAGCGGGGGGGCCTTTAGTGAGCAGTTCTTC CASSQTTSGTEYHASGGAFSEQFF
TRBJ1-2 . TRBV18 many TGTGCCAGCTCACGACAGCTCAACTATGGCTACACCTTC CASSRQLNYGYTF
TRBJ1-1 TRBD1 TRBV2 . TGTGCCAGCAGAGGACAGGGAGGCACTGAAGCTTTCTTT CASRGQGGTEAFF
TRBJ2-3 TRBD1 TRBV5-1 . TGCGCCAGCAGCTGGGGACAGGGAGGGGGAGATACGCAGTATTTT CASSWGQGGGDTQYF
TRBJ1-1 . TRBV3-1/TRBV3-2 . TGTGCCAGCAGACGCGCGAGCGAAGCTTTCTTT CASRRASEAFF
TRBJ2-3 TRBD1 TRBV7-9 . TGTGCCAGCAGCTCACCGGGGACAGGGTATACAGATACGCAGTATTTT CASSSPGTGYTDTQYF
TRBJ1-1 . TRBV3-1/TRBV3-2 . TGTGCCAGCAGCCAAGCGGAGAGGTTGTTGGTTAACACTGAAGCTTTCTTT CASSQAERLLVNTEAFF
TRBJ1-1 . TRBV28 . TGTGCCAGCAGTTTCGCAGGGTACCCCATGAACACTGAAGCTTTCTTT CASSFAGYPMNTEAFF
TRBJ2-5 . TRBV6-5 once TGTGCCAGCAGCCAAACAGGCCTCCAAGAGACCCAGTACTTC CASSQTGLQETQYF
TRBJ2-4 . TRBV5-4 . TGTGCCAGCAGCTTGACCTTGATTATGGGGGATGGGAGGAACATTCAGTACTTC CASSLTLIMGDGRNIQYF
TRBJ1-1 TRBD1 TRBV2 . TGTGCCAGCAGTGTACGTCGACAGGGAGTGTGGGCTGAAGCTTTCTTT CASSVRRQGVWAEAFF
TRBJ2-6 . TRBV27 . TGTGCCAGCAGTTCATCATATACTGGGGCCAACGTCCTGACTTTC CASSSSYTGANVLTF
TRBJ1-5 . TRBV24-1 . TGTGCCACCAGTGATACCTACTCCAATCAGCCCCAGCATTTT CATSDTYSNQPQHF
TRBJ1-2 . TRBV2 . TGTGCCAGCAGCGACGACAGTTTTAACCATGGCTACACCTTC CASSDDSFNHGYTF
TRBJ2-5 TRBD2 TRBV3-1/TRBV3-2 . TGTGCCAGCAGCCAAGGAATTTCGGGGCTAGCGGGGGGAGGGGAGACCCAGTACTTC CASSQGISGLAGGGETQYF
TRBJ1-1 . TRBV19 . TGTGCCAGTAGTATGAGAGTCCCGGGGGTGAACACTGAAGCTTTCTTT CASSMRVPGVNTEAFF
TRBJ1-1 . TRBV19 . TGTGCCAGTAGTGAGGCCCGATCAGGGGCGAGCACTGAAGCTTTCTTT CASSEARSGASTEAFF
TRBJ1-1 . TRBV2 . TGTGCCAGCAGTGAAACTAGGGGGGGAACCACTGAAGCTTTCTTT CASSETRGGTTEAFF
TRBJ1-2 TRBD1 TRBV24-1 . TGTGCCACCAGTGATTTGGGGACAGGGTCCGGGTCTATTGGCTACACCTTC CATSDLGTGSGSIGYTF
TRBJ1-4 . TRBV11-1 . TGTGCCAGCAGCGAGGGGGTTGGGGAAAAACTGTTTTTT CASSEGVGEKLFF
TRBJ1-2 . TRBV7-2 once TGTGCCAGCAGCACATTTGATACTAACTATGGCTACACCTTC CASSTFDTNYGYTF
TRBJ1-4 TRBD1 TRBV4-2 . TGTGCCAGCAGCCCGACAGGGAATGAAAAACTGTTTTTT CASSPTGNEKLFF
TRBJ2-5 TRBD2 TRBV14 . TGTGCCAGCAGCCAGGCCAGGGGGCCGACTAGCGGGGATAAGACCCAGTACTTC CASSQARGPTSGDKTQYF
TRBJ1-1 . TRBV12-5 . TGTGCTAGTGGTTTGTCGGGGAACACTGAAGCTTTCTTT CASGLSGNTEAFF
TRBJ1-1 TRBD1 TRBV20-1 . TGCAGTGCTAGTGGGGGACAGGTTAGGAACACTGAAGCTTTCTTT CSASGGQVRNTEAFF
TRBJ1-2 . TRBV19 few TGTGCCAGTATTGCGGGCAGTTCGTGGGTCTATGGCTACACCTTC CASIAGSSWVYGYTF
TRBJ1-2 . TRBV2 . TGTGCCAGCAGTGAAAGGGGGTCTGGCTACACCTTC CASSERGSGYTF
TRBJ2-3 TRBD2 TRBV7-2 once TGTGCCAGCAGCTTGGATTATAGCGGGGGGTCAGATGCGCAGTATTTT CASSLDYSGGSDAQYF
TRBJ2-2 . TRBV19 . TGTGCCAGTAGTATCGGGCAGGGGAACACCGGGGAGCTGTTTTTT CASSIGQGNTGELFF
TRBJ2-1 TRBD2 TRBV5-1 . TGCGCCAGCAGCTTGGCCTATAGCGGGGGACACAATGAGCAGTTCTTC CASSLAYSGGHNEQFF
TRBJ2-1 . TRBV7-2 . TGTGCCAGCACCCCATATGGGGGCTTCGGGAATGAGCAGTTCTTC CASTPYGGFGNEQFF
TRBJ2-1 . TRBV7-2 . TGTGCCAGCAGCTTAGGGGCGTCCAATGAGCAGTTCTTC CASSLGASNEQFF